A selection of T cell receptor beta chains follows, all from one sample in a study of Ad26.COV2.S vaccination and SARS-CoV-2 variants. Only in-frame clones appear in the TCRdb table, and some are missing; sequencing was by immunoSEQ multiplex PCR. This repertoire shows hundreds of thousands of clones, more than 70% found once; its top ten account for approximately 1.5%. The sequencing here drew on peripheral blood, taken in a trial of Ad26.COV2.S vaccine versus placebo. The receptors stem from a person between 18 and 65 years old who received the Ad26.COV2.S COVID-19 vaccine or a placebo. CDR3s include the opening cysteine and the closing phenylalanine or tryptophan. D genes are given only for firm matches. Clone size appears in some rows only: once, few, many, or a class for an expanded clone.

d_call: -; clone_size: -; v_call: TRBV5-1; j_call: TRBJ2-6; cdr3_nt: TGCGCCAGCAGCTTGAGTGGTGATCTGGCCAACGTCCTGACTTTC; cdr3_aa: CASSLSGDLANVLTF
d_call: TRBD2; clone_size: -; v_call: TRBV30; j_call: TRBJ2-5; cdr3_nt: TGTGCCTGGAGTGTAAAGGCTAGCGGGGGTCTATGGGAGACCCAGTACTTC; cdr3_aa: CAWSVKASGGLWETQYF
d_call: TRBD2; clone_size: -; v_call: TRBV5-4; j_call: TRBJ2-3; cdr3_nt: TGTGCCAGCAGCCGCGGACTAGCGGGGGGCCGAGGCACAGATACGCAGTATTTT; cdr3_aa: CASSRGLAGGRGTDTQYF
d_call: -; clone_size: -; v_call: TRBV6-5; j_call: TRBJ1-6; cdr3_nt: TGTGCCAGCAGAACAGGGCCCTATAATTCACCCCTCCACTTT; cdr3_aa: CASRTGPYNSPLHF
d_call: -; clone_size: once; v_call: TRBV29-1; j_call: TRBJ1-4; cdr3_nt: TGCAGCGTCGAAGTCCAGGGTGGTGAAAAACTGTTTTTT; cdr3_aa: CSVEVQGGEKLFF
d_call: -; clone_size: -; v_call: TRBV10-3; j_call: TRBJ1-2; cdr3_nt: TGTGCCATCAGCCCCCTGACCAGTTATGGCTACACCTTC; cdr3_aa: CAISPLTSYGYTF
d_call: -; clone_size: -; v_call: TRBV7-2; j_call: TRBJ1-2; cdr3_nt: TGTGCCAGCAGCTTAGGGGTTAACTATGGCTACACCTTC; cdr3_aa: CASSLGVNYGYTF
d_call: TRBD1; clone_size: -; v_call: TRBV30; j_call: TRBJ1-6; cdr3_nt: TGTGCCTGGAGGGGACAGGTGAGGGGCACCCTCCACTTT; cdr3_aa: CAWRGQVRGTLHF
d_call: -; clone_size: once; v_call: TRBV24-1; j_call: TRBJ1-2; cdr3_nt: TGTGCCACCCTCTGTGTCGGGATCTATGGCTACACCTTC; cdr3_aa: CATLCVGIYGYTF
d_call: -; clone_size: few; v_call: TRBV5-5; j_call: TRBJ2-2; cdr3_nt: TGTGCCAGCAGGACCAGCACCGGGGAGCTGTTTTTT; cdr3_aa: CASRTSTGELFF
d_call: TRBD2; clone_size: -; v_call: TRBV29-1; j_call: TRBJ2-1; cdr3_nt: TGCAGCGTTGAACGGCTAGCGGGAGTCCTGGGCAATGAGCAGTTCTTC; cdr3_aa: CSVERLAGVLGNEQFF
d_call: -; clone_size: -; v_call: TRBV10-3; j_call: TRBJ1-3; cdr3_nt: TGTGCCATCAGGCCGGGACACGCTGGAAACACCATATATTTT; cdr3_aa: CAIRPGHAGNTIYF
d_call: TRBD2; clone_size: -; v_call: TRBV2; j_call: TRBJ2-2; cdr3_nt: TGTGCCAGCGGTGTAGCGGGTTTCACCGGGGAGCTGTTTTTT; cdr3_aa: CASGVAGFTGELFF
d_call: -; clone_size: -; v_call: TRBV30; j_call: TRBJ2-7; cdr3_nt: TGTGCCTGGAGTTTTCAATCCTACGAGCAGTACTTC; cdr3_aa: CAWSFQSYEQYF
d_call: -; clone_size: -; v_call: TRBV13; j_call: TRBJ2-7; cdr3_nt: TGTGCCAGCAGCTTACGAGAAAGCTCCTACGAGCAGTACTTC; cdr3_aa: CASSLRESSYEQYF
d_call: TRBD2; clone_size: -; v_call: TRBV5-1; j_call: TRBJ2-5; cdr3_nt: TGCGCCAGCAGCTTGGGAGCGGGGGGGTTCACAGAGACCCAGTACTTC; cdr3_aa: CASSLGAGGFTETQYF
d_call: -; clone_size: -; v_call: TRBV2; j_call: TRBJ1-4; cdr3_nt: TGTGCCAGCAGGGGGGACCCCCTTGGGGAAAAACTGTTTTTT; cdr3_aa: CASRGDPLGEKLFF
d_call: -; clone_size: -; v_call: TRBV4-3; j_call: TRBJ2-1; cdr3_nt: TGCGCCAGCAGCCACCGTGGGAGCGGGCGGAACAATGAGCAGTTCTTC; cdr3_aa: CASSHRGSGRNNEQFF
d_call: TRBD2; clone_size: once; v_call: TRBV20-1; j_call: TRBJ2-5; cdr3_nt: TGCAGTGCTAGTTCGGGACTAGCCCAAGAGACCCAGTACTTC; cdr3_aa: CSASSGLAQETQYF
d_call: -; clone_size: -; v_call: TRBV4-2; j_call: TRBJ2-7; cdr3_nt: TGTGCCAGCAGCCAAGTTGCGGGGGCATTCTACGAGCAGTACTTC; cdr3_aa: CASSQVAGAFYEQYF
d_call: -; clone_size: -; v_call: TRBV5-6; j_call: TRBJ1-3; cdr3_nt: TGTGCCAGCAGCTTATACAGAAACACCATATATTTT; cdr3_aa: CASSLYRNTIYF
d_call: -; clone_size: -; v_call: TRBV5-1; j_call: TRBJ2-5; cdr3_nt: TGCGCCAGCAGCCCCCCGATGCTCCAAGAGACCCAGTACTTC; cdr3_aa: CASSPPMLQETQYF
d_call: -; clone_size: -; v_call: TRBV7-7; j_call: TRBJ1-1; cdr3_nt: TGTGCCAGCAGCTCCGGACTTTACACTGAAGCTTTCTTT; cdr3_aa: CASSSGLYTEAFF
d_call: TRBD2; clone_size: -; v_call: TRBV15; j_call: TRBJ2-1; cdr3_nt: TGTGCCACCAGCAGAGGCGGGAGGACCCACTCCTACAATGAGCAGTTCTTC; cdr3_aa: CATSRGGRTHSYNEQFF
d_call: TRBD1; clone_size: few; v_call: TRBV27; j_call: TRBJ2-7; cdr3_nt: TGTGCCAGCAGTTTATCGGGACAGGGGGCTTACGAGCAGTACTTC; cdr3_aa: CASSLSGQGAYEQYF
d_call: -; clone_size: few; v_call: TRBV7-9; j_call: TRBJ1-6; cdr3_nt: TGTGCCAGCAGCTTAAGTAAGGGTGGTTCACCCCTCCACTTT; cdr3_aa: CASSLSKGGSPLHF
d_call: -; clone_size: -; v_call: TRBV19; j_call: TRBJ2-3; cdr3_nt: TGTGCCAGTAGTATAGATGAGGGGGGAGTTGAAGATACGCAGTATTTT; cdr3_aa: CASSIDEGGVEDTQYF
d_call: TRBD2; clone_size: -; v_call: TRBV3-1/TRBV3-2; j_call: TRBJ2-3; cdr3_nt: TGTGCCAGCAGGACCTGGACTAGCCCAGATACGCAGTATTTT; cdr3_aa: CASRTWTSPDTQYF
d_call: -; clone_size: -; v_call: TRBV5-6; j_call: TRBJ2-1; cdr3_nt: TGTGCTTCCAGTTTGGGGCCAGGGCAAAGCTACAATGAGCAGTTCTTC; cdr3_aa: CASSLGPGQSYNEQFF
d_call: -; clone_size: -; v_call: TRBV6-5; j_call: TRBJ1-4; cdr3_nt: TGTGCCAGCAGCGTTCGAGAGGGCGGTGAAAAACTGTTTTTT; cdr3_aa: CASSVREGGEKLFF
d_call: -; clone_size: -; v_call: TRBV30; j_call: TRBJ2-1; cdr3_nt: TGTGCCTGGAGTCGTAGGGCAGCCTACAATGAGCAGTTCTTC; cdr3_aa: CAWSRRAAYNEQFF
d_call: TRBD2; clone_size: -; v_call: TRBV7-9; j_call: TRBJ2-1; cdr3_nt: TGTGCCAGCAGCTTAGCTCTAGCGGGGGGGTACAATGAGCAGTTCTTC; cdr3_aa: CASSLALAGGYNEQFF
d_call: -; clone_size: -; v_call: TRBV29-1; j_call: TRBJ2-7; cdr3_nt: TGCAGCGTTGAGTTGGCCGGCGAGCAGTACTTC; cdr3_aa: CSVELAGEQYF
d_call: TRBD2; clone_size: -; v_call: TRBV3-1/TRBV3-2; j_call: TRBJ2-5; cdr3_nt: TGTGCCAGCAGCTTTCGGACTAGTGGAGAGACCCAGTACTTC; cdr3_aa: CASSFRTSGETQYF
d_call: -; clone_size: -; v_call: TRBV29-1; j_call: TRBJ2-3; cdr3_nt: TGCAGCGTATCGGACAAGACAGATACGCAGTATTTT; cdr3_aa: CSVSDKTDTQYF
d_call: -; clone_size: few; v_call: TRBV3-1/TRBV3-2; j_call: TRBJ1-6; cdr3_nt: TGTGCCAGCAGCCAAGAAGGCAGGAGGATTTCACCCCTCCACTTT; cdr3_aa: CASSQEGRRISPLHF
d_call: -; clone_size: -; v_call: TRBV7-9; j_call: TRBJ1-1; cdr3_nt: TGTGCCAGCAGCTTAGCAGGGGTGAACACTGAAGCTTTCTTT; cdr3_aa: CASSLAGVNTEAFF
d_call: TRBD2; clone_size: -; v_call: TRBV19; j_call: TRBJ2-2; cdr3_nt: TGTGCCAGCACCCCGGGACTAGCGAAGAACACCGGGGAGCTGTTTTTT; cdr3_aa: CASTPGLAKNTGELFF
d_call: TRBD1; clone_size: -; v_call: TRBV7-9; j_call: TRBJ1-4; cdr3_nt: TGTGCCAGCAGCCTCCAGGGGGCAACTAATGAAAAACTGTTTTTT; cdr3_aa: CASSLQGATNEKLFF
d_call: -; clone_size: -; v_call: TRBV4-2; j_call: TRBJ2-3; cdr3_nt: TGTGCCAGCAGCCAAGATCGGGGTGGGACAGATACGCAGTATTTT; cdr3_aa: CASSQDRGGTDTQYF